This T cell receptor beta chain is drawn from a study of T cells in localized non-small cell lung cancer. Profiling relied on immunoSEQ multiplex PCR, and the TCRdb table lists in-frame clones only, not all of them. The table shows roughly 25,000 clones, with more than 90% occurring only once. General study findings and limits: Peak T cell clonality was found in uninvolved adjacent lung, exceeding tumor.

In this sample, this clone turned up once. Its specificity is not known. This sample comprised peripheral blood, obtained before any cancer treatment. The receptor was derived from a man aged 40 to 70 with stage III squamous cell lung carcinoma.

The CDR3: CASSIGGGVNQPQHF. In nucleotides, the CDR3 is TGTGCCAGTAGTATAGGAGGGGGCGTAAATCAGCCCCAGCATTTT. The J gene is TRBJ1-5, the V gene TRBV19; TRBD1 aligns across 7 bases. The CDR3 is 15 amino acids. CDR1 LNHDA and CDR2 SQIVND come from the germline V gene (reference sequence). J was trimmed by 4 bases and V by 1 base; bases with no gene match: 4.